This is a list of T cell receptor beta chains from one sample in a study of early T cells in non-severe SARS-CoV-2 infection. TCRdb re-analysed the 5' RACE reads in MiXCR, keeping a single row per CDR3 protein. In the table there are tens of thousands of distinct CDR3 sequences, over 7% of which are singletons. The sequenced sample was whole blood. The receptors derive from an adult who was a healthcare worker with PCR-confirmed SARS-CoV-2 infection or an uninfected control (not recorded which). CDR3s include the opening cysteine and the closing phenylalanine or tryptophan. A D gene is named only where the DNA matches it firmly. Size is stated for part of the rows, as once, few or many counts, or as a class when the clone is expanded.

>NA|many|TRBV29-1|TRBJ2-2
CSVEVRLAGTGELFF
TGCAGCGTTGAAGTAAGGCTAGCAGGCACCGGGGAGCTGTTTTTT
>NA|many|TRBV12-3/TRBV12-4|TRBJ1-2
CASIFRGVNGYTF
TGTGCCAGCATCTTCCGGGGGGTGAATGGCTACACCTTC
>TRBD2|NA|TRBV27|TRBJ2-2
CASSPLGLAGETGELFF
TGTGCCAGCAGTCCCCTCGGACTAGCGGGAGAAACCGGGGAGCTGTTTTTT
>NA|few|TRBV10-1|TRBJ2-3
CASSELEAPQYF
TGCGCCAGCAGTGAATTGGAGGCGCCGCAGTATTTT
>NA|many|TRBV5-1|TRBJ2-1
CASSLSHNEQFF
TGCGCCAGCAGCTTATCGCACAATGAGCAGTTCTTC
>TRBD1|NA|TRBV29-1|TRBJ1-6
CSAKTGSENSPLHF
TGCAGCGCCAAGACAGGGTCAGAAAATTCACCCCTCCACTTT
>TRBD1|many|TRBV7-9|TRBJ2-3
CASSSTGGGRHTDTQYF
TGTGCCAGCAGCTCCACAGGGGGCGGGAGACACACAGATACGCAGTATTTT
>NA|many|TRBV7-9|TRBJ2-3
CASSLGTDTQYF
TGTGCCAGCAGCTTAGGGACAGATACGCAGTATTTT
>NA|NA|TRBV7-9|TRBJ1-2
CASSLAGDGYTF
TGTGCCAGCAGCTTAGCCGGAGATGGCTACACCTTC
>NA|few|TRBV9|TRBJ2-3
CASSVVNSEDTDTQYF
TGTGCCAGCAGCGTAGTTAATAGCGAGGACACAGATACGCAGTATTTT
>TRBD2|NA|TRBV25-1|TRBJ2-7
CASSEWTSGGPEQYF
TGTGCCAGCAGTGAATGGACTAGCGGGGGGCCCGAGCAGTACTTC
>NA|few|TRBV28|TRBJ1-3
CASSSGGSSGNTIYF
TGTGCCAGCAGTTCCGGGGGGAGCTCTGGAAACACCATATATTTT
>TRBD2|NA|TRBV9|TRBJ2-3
CASSSRGLGGSTDTQYF
TGTGCCAGCAGCTCAAGGGGACTAGGGGGGAGCACAGATACGCAGTATTTT
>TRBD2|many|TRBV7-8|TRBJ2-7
CASSLEAWTSGTYEQYF
TGTGCCAGCAGCTTAGAAGCTTGGACTAGCGGGACCTACGAGCAGTACTTC
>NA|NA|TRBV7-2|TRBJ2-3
CASSLLSTDTQYF
TGTGCCAGCAGCTTACTGAGCACAGATACGCAGTATTTT
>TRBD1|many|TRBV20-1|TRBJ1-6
CRGTDRRRDIGNSPLHF
TGCAGGGGGACAGACAGAAGGCGCGATATCGGGAATTCACCCCTCCACTTT
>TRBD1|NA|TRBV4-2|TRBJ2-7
CASSHGGQGSYEQYF
TGTGCCAGCAGCCATGGGGGACAGGGGTCTTACGAGCAGTACTTC
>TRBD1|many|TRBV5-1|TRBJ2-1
CASSPRRGLSSYNEQFF
TGCGCCAGCAGCCCGCGCAGGGGGCTTAGCTCCTACAATGAGCAGTTCTTC
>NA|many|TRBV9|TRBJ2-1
CASSSSGATYNEQFF
TGTGCCAGCAGCTCCTCCGGGGCGACCTACAATGAGCAGTTCTTC
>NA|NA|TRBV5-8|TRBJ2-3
CASSRGRLGTDTQYF
TGTGCCAGCAGCAGGGGCCGCCTCGGCACAGATACGCAGTATTTT
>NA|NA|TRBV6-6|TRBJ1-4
CASSYGRAHRTNEKLFF
TGTGCCAGCAGTTACGGGAGGGCGCATAGGACTAATGAAAAACTGTTTTTT
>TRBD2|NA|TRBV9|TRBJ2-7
CASSVVASGSSREQYF
TGTGCCAGCAGCGTAGTGGCTAGCGGGAGTTCGAGGGAGCAGTACTTC
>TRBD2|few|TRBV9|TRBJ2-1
CASSVAGLAVNEQFF
TGTGCCAGCAGCGTGGCGGGACTAGCGGTCAATGAGCAGTTCTTC
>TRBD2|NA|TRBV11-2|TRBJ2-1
CASSPGLAGEQFF
TGTGCCAGCAGCCCCGGACTAGCGGGGGAGCAGTTCTTC
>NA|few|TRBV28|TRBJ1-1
CASSTPRLTEAFF
TGTGCCAGCAGTACCCCCCGCCTCACTGAAGCTTTCTTT
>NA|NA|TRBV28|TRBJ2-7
CASSLPGQRVSYEQYF
TGTGCCAGCAGTTTGCCGGGACAAAGAGTTTCCTACGAGCAGTACTTC
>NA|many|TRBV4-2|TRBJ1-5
CASSQGERGTQPQHF
TGTGCCAGCAGCCAAGGCGAAAGGGGGACACAGCCCCAGCATTTT
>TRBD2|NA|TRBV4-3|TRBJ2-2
CASSPGAGGPNTGELFF
TGCGCCAGCAGCCCGGGAGCGGGAGGGCCGAACACCGGGGAGCTGTTTTTT
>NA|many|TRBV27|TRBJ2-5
CASSFRGTKETQYF
TGTGCCAGCAGTTTTCGCGGGACCAAAGAGACCCAGTACTTC
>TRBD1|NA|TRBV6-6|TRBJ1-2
CASREDRGDYGYTF
TGTGCCAGCAGAGAGGACAGGGGCGACTATGGCTACACCTTC
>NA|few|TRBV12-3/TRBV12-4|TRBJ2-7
CANSLDPFEQYF
TGTGCCAACAGCCTCGACCCTTTCGAGCAGTACTTC
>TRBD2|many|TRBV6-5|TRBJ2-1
CASTGLAGGRDNEQFF
TGTGCCAGCACTGGACTAGCGGGAGGGAGGGACAATGAGCAGTTCTTC